This T cell receptor beta chain appears in the sequencing data of a study of PD-1 blockade in classical Hodgkin lymphoma. This clone was detected once. TCRdb's copy holds only in-frame clones and misses some; the assay was immunoSEQ multiplex PCR. Of 14,000 or so clones listed, 80% to 90% are singletons. Every single patient, without exception, relapsed after autologous stem cell transplantation, and brentuximab vedotin exposure varied. Trimming left V 0 bases short and J 0 bases short, with 8 bases between. The CDR3 has 15 residues. Germline CDR1 reads SGDLS; CDR2 reads YYNGEE. This chain joins TRBV9 and TRBJ2-3, with D maybe TRBD1 (6 bases). The receptor was isolated from a human donor with classical Hodgkin lymphoma. Sequences were derived from peripheral blood mononuclear cells (PBMCs), sampled at baseline. Written as DNA, the CDR3 is TGTGCCAGCAGCGTAGTGGGGGCCAGCACAGATACGCAGTATTTT. Protein sequence: CASSVVGASTDTQYF.